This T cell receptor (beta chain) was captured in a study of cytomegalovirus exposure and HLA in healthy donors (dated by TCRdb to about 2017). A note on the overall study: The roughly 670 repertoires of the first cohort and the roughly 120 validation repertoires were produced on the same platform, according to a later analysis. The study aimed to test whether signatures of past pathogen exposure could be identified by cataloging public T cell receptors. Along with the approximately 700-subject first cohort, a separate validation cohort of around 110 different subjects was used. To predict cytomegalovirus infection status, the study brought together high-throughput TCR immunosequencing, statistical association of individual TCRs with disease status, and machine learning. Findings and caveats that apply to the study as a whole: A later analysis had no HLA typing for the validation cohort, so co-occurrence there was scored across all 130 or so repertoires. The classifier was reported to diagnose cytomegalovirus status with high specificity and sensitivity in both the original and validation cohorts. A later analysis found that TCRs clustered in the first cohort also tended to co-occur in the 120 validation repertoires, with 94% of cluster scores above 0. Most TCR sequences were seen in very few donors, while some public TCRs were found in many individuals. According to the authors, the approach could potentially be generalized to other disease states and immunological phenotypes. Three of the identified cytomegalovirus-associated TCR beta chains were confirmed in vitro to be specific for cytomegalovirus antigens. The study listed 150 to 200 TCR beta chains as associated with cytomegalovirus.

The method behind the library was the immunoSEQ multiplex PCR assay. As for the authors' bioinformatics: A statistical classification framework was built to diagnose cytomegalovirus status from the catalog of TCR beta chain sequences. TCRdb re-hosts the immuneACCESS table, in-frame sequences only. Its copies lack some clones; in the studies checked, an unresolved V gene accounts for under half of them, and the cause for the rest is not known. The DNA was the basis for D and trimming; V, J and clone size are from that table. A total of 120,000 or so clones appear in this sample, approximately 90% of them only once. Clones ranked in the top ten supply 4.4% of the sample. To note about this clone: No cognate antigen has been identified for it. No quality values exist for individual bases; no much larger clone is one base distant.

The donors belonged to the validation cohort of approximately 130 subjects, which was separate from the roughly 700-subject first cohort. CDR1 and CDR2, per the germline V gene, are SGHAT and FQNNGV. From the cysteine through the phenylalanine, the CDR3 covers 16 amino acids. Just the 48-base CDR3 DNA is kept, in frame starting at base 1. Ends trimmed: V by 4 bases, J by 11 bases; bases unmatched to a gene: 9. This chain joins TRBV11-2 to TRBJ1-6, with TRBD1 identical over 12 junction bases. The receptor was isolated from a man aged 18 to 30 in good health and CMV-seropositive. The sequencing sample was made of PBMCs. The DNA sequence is TGTGCCAGCAGCTCCCTGACGGGACAGGGGGCTCCACCCCTCCACTTT. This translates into CASSSLTGQGAPPLHF.